The rows below give T cell receptor beta chains drawn from one sample of a study of blood T cell repertoires in COVID-19. TCRdb's copy holds only in-frame clones and misses some; the assay was immunoSEQ multiplex PCR. The sample yields about 190,000 clones, 80% to 85% seen once. The specimen was peripheral blood. Every receptor here comes from a human donor in a cohort sampled during active COVID-19. CDR3s leave out the opening cysteine and the closing phenylalanine or tryptophan.

TRBV7-9 | ASSFGVSYGYT
TRBV10-3 | AISDSWAKETQY
TRBV6-5 | ASKRLSRFNSPLH
TRBV13 | ASSLWQGSRTEAF
TRBV5-1 | ASSLERGRGAYNEQF
TRBV5-4 | ASSLQGMNQPQH
TRBV4-2 | ASSQRLRTGELF
TRBV28 | ASTAGGNEKLF
TRBV11-2 | ASSNLQGAYSGANVLT
TRBV28 | ASSPQGARGETQY
TRBV5-8 | ASSLIRGQGGEKLF
TRBV6-6 | ASSYSYRAYEQY
TRBV20-1 | SASAGSSNQPQH
TRBV19 | ASRDRSYSNQPQH
TRBV18 | ASSPPGPRRNTIY
TRBV21-1 | ASSKAGMARDYGYT
TRBV5-4 | ASSHGQRKETQY
TRBV2 | ASSDDSFNEKLF
TRBV7-2 | ASSPKAGMNTEAF
TRBV12-3/TRBV12-4 | AGSGSPGNEQF
TRBV19 | ASSIAGIGGNTIY
TRBV5-1 | ASSDRETYEQY
TRBV29-1 | SVETSGSGNTIY
TRBV28 | ASSFLRGAF
TRBV28 | ASSPYPGDTRD
TRBV19 | ASSIVRDRGYNEQF
TRBV11-2 | ASSLEGGWGYT
TRBV6-5 | ASTENSPLH
TRBV27 | ASSSGSETQY
TRBV24-1 | ATSPSGDPQETQY
TRBV5-6 | ASSFPGGTGELF
TRBV5-1 | ASSIQGVNSNTEAF
TRBV2 | ASSLTGESTEAF
TRBV5-1 | ASSFPGSGIRTDTQY
TRBV6-5 | ASSQGPYNEQF
TRBV28 | ASSLGGSGANVLT
TRBV5-1 | ASSLIWGDRVGYT
TRBV30 | AWSQRYGYEQY
TRBV4-1 | ASSQRQGGSKEPQH
TRBV10-3 | AISDAFIQETQY
TRBV9 | ASSDTGGRGTEAF
TRBV7-6 | ASSLIGDDEQY
TRBV24-1 | ATSLGAVNTDTQY